Shown below are 30 T cell receptor beta chains from a single sample sequenced in a study of blood T cell repertoires in COVID-19. The data were produced by immunoSEQ multiplex PCR, yet TCRdb's version contains in-frame clones alone and is incomplete. Of 110,000 to 150,000 clones listed, roughly three quarters are singletons. Input material: peripheral blood. The receptors were gathered from a man between 60 and 70 years old with acute or convalescent COVID-19.

The chain carries TRBV7-3 and TRBJ2-1; perhaps TRBD2 as D (6 bases). Germline V gene lookup returns CDR1 SGHTA and CDR2 FQGTGA. The CDR3 is 14 residues long. Trimming left V 5 bases short and J 6 bases short, with 14 bases between. The CDR3 region has the DNA TGTGCCAGCAGCGCGGGACTGAACGCCAATGAGCAGTTCTTC. This encodes CASSAGLNANEQFF. The complete variable domain, with remaining parts taken from reference TRBV7-3 and TRBJ2-1, reads GAGVSQTPSNKVTEKGKYVELRCDPISGHTALYWYRQSLGQGPEFLIYFQGTGAADDSGLPNDRFFAVRPEGSVSTLKIQRTERGDSAVYLCASSAGLNANEQFFGPGTRLTVL.

The rearrangement uses TRBV9 and TRBJ1-1; D is possibly TRBD1 (6 bases). The CDR3 extends over 13 amino acids. The V gene lost 4 bases and the J gene lost 5 bases, with 12 bases spanning the gap. Per germline, CDR1 SGDLS and CDR2 YYNGEE. The CDR3 spells CASSKQGGTEAFF. CDR3 nucleotide sequence: TGTGCCAGCAGCAAACAGGGAGGGACTGAAGCTTTCTTT.

The chain joins TRBV6-2 or TRBV6-3 to TRBJ2-3, with 9 bases identical to TRBD2. The CDR3 length is 17 residues. V dropped 2 bases and J dropped 6; count of bases not matched to a gene: 12. Germline values: CDR1 MNHEY, CDR2 SVGEGT. As DNA, the CDR3 is TGTGCCAGCAGTTACCTGGCGGGAGGGCCCATTGTGGATACGCAGTATTTT. Its protein is CASSYLAGGPIVDTQYF.

This chain uses TRBV5-1 with TRBJ2-1; maybe TRBD1 (5 bases). The CDR3 runs 15 residues. The germline V and J ends were trimmed by 4 bases and 1 base, with 12 bases remaining between them. Germline loops: CDR1 SGHRS, CDR2 YFSETQ. The CDR3 region is CASSQPGSSYNEQFF. The CDR3 bases are TGCGCCAGCAGCCAGCCAGGGTCGTCCTACAATGAGCAGTTCTTC.

The count of this clone is one. This chain links TRBV28 with TRBJ2-2; a possible D gene is TRBD1 (6 bases). Trimming took off 3 bases at V and 5 bases at J, with 19 bases between the two ends. The germline gives CDR1 MDHEN, CDR2 SYDVKM. CDR3 length equals 17 residues. The CDR3 sequence is CASSFTGIPFGTGELFF. The CDR3 DNA reads as TGTGCCAGCAGTTTTACAGGGATACCTTTTGGGACCGGGGAGCTGTTTTTT.

This clone was observed a handful of times. This chain links TRBV21-1 with TRBJ2-2; the DNA was not used to check the table's D call, TRBD2. TRBV21-1 is noted as a pseudogene. The CDR3 consists of 18 residues. CDR3 DNA sequence: TGTGCCAGCAGCAAAGGGGGGCTAGCGGGATGCCGACGCGGGGAGCTGTTTTTT. It encodes CASSKGGLAGCRRGELFF.

This clone was counted a few times. The chain carries TRBV28 and TRBJ2-1; 13 bases map to TRBD2. The CDR3 is 19 residues long. The germline V gene encodes CDR1 MDHEN and CDR2 SYDVKM. V shed 6 bases and J 3 bases; nucleotides not matched to a gene: 14. CDR3 residues: CASSNYPGTSGAGYNEQFF. The CDR3 DNA sequence: TGTGCCAGCAGCAATTACCCCGGGACTAGCGGGGCCGGCTACAATGAGCAGTTCTTC. Using reference TRBV28 and TRBJ2-1 for the parts outside the CDR3, the full variable domain is DVKVTQSSRYLVKRTGEKVFLECVQDMDHENMFWYRQDPGLGLRLIYFSYDVKMKEKGDIPEGYSVSREKKERFSLILESASTNQTSMYLCASSNYPGTSGAGYNEQFFGPGTRLTVL.

V usage is TRBV19 and J usage is TRBJ2-1; tentatively, D is TRBD1 (5 bases). Trimming removed 7 bases from V and 4 bases from J, with 14 bases in between. The CDR3 has 14 amino acids. Germline CDR1 is LNHDA and CDR2 is SQIVND (reference sequence). CDR3 residues: CASKGLTKYNEQFF. The CDR3 DNA reads TGTGCCAGTAAGGGGCTAACCAAATACAATGAGCAGTTCTTC.

This chain uses TRBV7-2 with TRBJ2-7; 7 positions agree with TRBD2. Germline CDR1 is SGHTA and CDR2 is FQGNSA. V gave up 3 bases and J gave up 3 bases; unmatched junction bases: 8. The CDR3 runs to 15 residues. DNA of the CDR3: TGTGCCAGCAGCTTCCTAGTCGGGAGGTACTACGAGCAGTACTTC. Protein sequence: CASSFLVGRYYEQYF.

The chain joins TRBV6-5 to TRBJ2-2; D unclear. Germline V gene lookup returns CDR1 MNHEY and CDR2 SVGAGI. The CDR3 consists of 15 residues. V lost 0 bases and J 1 base, leaving 6 bases between the germline ends. The CDR3 is CASSYSFQNTGELFF. CDR3 nucleotide sequence: TGTGCCAGCAGTTACTCTTTCCAGAACACCGGGGAGCTGTTTTTT.

The genes are TRBV18 and TRBJ2-6, with 8 bases fitting TRBD1. Germline loops: CDR1 KGHSH, CDR2 LQKENI. The V gene end was trimmed by 3 bases and the J gene end by 3 bases; junction bases not matched to a gene: 4. The CDR3 extends over 16 amino acids. CDR3 in DNA: TGTGCCAGCTCACCTAACGGACAGGGTGGGGCCAACGTCCTGACTTTC. This encodes CASSPNGQGGANVLTF. Full variable domain (remainder filled in from reference TRBV18 and TRBJ2-6): NAGVMQNPRHLVRRRGQEARLRCSPMKGHSHVYWYRQLPEEGLKFMVYLQKENIIDESGMPKERFSAEFPKEGPSILRIQQVVRGDSAAYFCASSPNGQGGANVLTFGAGSRLTVL.

Only a few counts were recorded for this clone. The V call is TRBV5-6, the J call TRBJ2-7; a possible D gene is TRBD1 (5 bases). CDR3 length: 13 residues. Trimming took off 4 bases at V and 6 bases at J, with 14 bases between the two ends. Germline values: CDR1 SGHDT, CDR2 YYEEEE. The CDR3 nucleotides read TGTGCCAGCAGCGCCGAGCCCCAGGGCGAGCAGTACTTC. It is translated as CASSAEPQGEQYF.

This sequence joins TRBV3-1 (or the pseudogene TRBV3-2) and TRBJ1-4; TRBD1 is a possible D gene (6 bases). Germline assignment: CDR1 LGHDT and CDR2 YNNKEL (reference sequence). The CDR3 runs to 14 residues. V was trimmed by 5 bases and J by 5 bases, leaving 12 bases between them. The CDR3 loop is CASSTRGPNEKLFF. CDR3 nucleotides: TGTGCCAGCAGCACCAGGGGCCCCAATGAAAAACTGTTTTTT.

The chain combines TRBV14 with TRBJ1-1; no firm D call. V was pared by 6 bases and J by 7 bases, with 9 bases between. Germline V lookup: CDR1 SGHDN, CDR2 FVKESK. CDR3 length: 11 residues. CDR3 bases: TGTGCCAGCAGTCGACTCCATGAAGCTTTCTTT. Translated, it gives CASSRLHEAFF.

This clone came up a few times. The chain combines TRBV5-1 with TRBJ2-1, with 11 bases matching TRBD2. The germline gives CDR1 SGHRS, CDR2 YFSETQ. The CDR3 is made up of 16 amino acids. V shed 2 bases and J 7 bases; nucleotides not matched to a gene: 8. The CDR3 region has the DNA TGCGCCAGCAGCTTAAATAGCGGGAGGGCCAGTAATGAGCAGTTCTTC. Amino acids: CASSLNSGRASNEQFF.

The V gene is TRBV5-5, the J gene TRBJ2-7; TRBD2 agrees at 7 bases. J gave up 6 bases and V 1 base, and 4 bases lay outside the gene matches. The CDR3 runs 13 residues. The germline V gene has CDR1 SGHKS and CDR2 YYEKEE (reference sequence). CDR3 bases: TGTGCCAGCAGCTTGTGGGGGGGAGGCGAGCAGTACTTC. This gives the protein CASSLWGGGEQYF.

The chain recombines TRBV7-9 with TRBJ2-1; D is ambiguous. The CDR3 spans 17 residues. Germline CDR1 SEHNR, CDR2 FQNEAQ (reference sequence). Trimming shortened V by 5 bases and J by 0 bases, and 17 bases separated the two germline ends. CDR3 sequence reads: CASSHRTSIPSYNEQFF. In nucleotides, the CDR3 is TGTGCCAGCAGCCACCGCACGTCTATACCCTCCTACAATGAGCAGTTCTTC.

This chain connects TRBV4-1 to TRBJ2-3; TRBD2 is a possible D gene (6 bases). CDR3 length: 17 amino acids. Trimming pared 4 bases from V and 4 bases from J, leaving 21 bases between. Germline values: CDR1 MGHRA, CDR2 YSYEKL. CDR3 DNA: TGCGCCAGCAGCCGCTCCGGCGGGGAGGTGGGCCCAGATACGCAGTATTTT. Translation gives CASSRSGGEVGPDTQYF.

This clone was recorded once. V is TRBV2 and J is TRBJ1-2, with D perhaps TRBD1 (5 bases). The germline V gene has CDR1 SNHLY and CDR2 FYNNEI. The CDR3 has 12 amino acids. Between the trimmed V and J ends, which lost 8 bases and 4 bases, there was a span of 11 bases. This chain's CDR3 is CASLGGSYGYTF. Here the CDR3 DNA reads TGTGCCAGCCTTGGGGGGAGCTATGGCTACACCTTC.

This clone appeared once. The chain is built from TRBV24-1 and TRBJ2-2; maybe TRBD2 (5 bases). Germline-derived CDR1 and CDR2 are KGHDR and SFDVKD. The CDR3 has 14 amino acids. The V gene lost 2 bases and the J gene lost 6 bases, with 9 bases spanning the gap. CDR3 in amino acids: CATSDSTTPGELFF. CDR3 in DNA: TGTGCCACCAGTGATTCGACTACTCCCGGGGAGCTGTTTTTT.

This clone has a count of ten or more. The rearrangement links TRBV4-1 to TRBJ1-1; no clear D gene. With 1 base removed from V and 1 base from J, the gap between germline ends came to 10 bases. Germline V gives CDR1 MGHRA, CDR2 YSYEKL. The CDR3 totals 15 residues. CDR3 nucleotide sequence: TGCGCCAGCAGCCAAGTTGGGCTCGGGAACACTGAAGCTTTCTTT. Translating gives CASSQVGLGNTEAFF.

This sequence joins TRBV2 and TRBJ2-5; TRBD2 is a possible D gene (5 bases). CDR3 size: 12 residues. The V gene's germline CDR1 is SNHLY and CDR2 FYNNEI. Between the trimmed V and J ends, which lost 8 bases and 2 bases, there was a span of 9 bases. CDR3 sequence (DNA): TGTGCCAGCGGACCGGGACAAGAGACCCAGTACTTC. It yields the protein CASGPGQETQYF.

The CDR3 nucleotides read TGCGCCAGCAGAGGGACAGGGTCTCAATTTTCGATCTCTGGGGCCAACGTCCTGACTTTC. Translated, it gives CASRGTGSQFSISGANVLTF. The chain recombines TRBV23-1 with TRBJ2-6; 9 bases fit TRBD1. TRBV23-1 is reported as an ORF; its role is uncertain. The ends lost 6 bases at V and 0 bases at J; junction bases unmatched: 15. This CDR3 spans 20 amino acids.

The chain employs TRBV30 and TRBJ2-7, with 8 positions matching TRBD2. This CDR3 has 12 residues. The germline V gene encodes CDR1 GTSNPN and CDR2 SVGIG (reference sequence). V was pared by 6 bases and J by 2 bases, with 3 bases of the junction left unmatched. The DNA for the CDR3 is TGTGCCTGCACTAGCGGTCCCTACGAGCAGTACTTC. Translation: CACTSGPYEQYF.

This clone has a count of ten or more. This chain links TRBV5-6 with TRBJ2-7; 8 bases line up with TRBD2. V lost 4 bases, J lost 2 bases, and 5 bases stayed unmatched. Per the germline V gene, CDR1 is SGHDT and CDR2 is YYEEEE. This CDR3 contains 14 residues. In nucleotides, the CDR3 is TGTGCCAGCAGCCCCAGACTAGCGACCTACGAGCAGTACTTC. Translation gives CASSPRLATYEQYF.

V is TRBV6-5 and J is TRBJ1-2, with TRBD1 identical over 7 bases. CDR3 length: 13 amino acids. Germline V gene lookup returns CDR1 MNHEY and CDR2 SVGAGI. After removal of 6 bases from V and 4 bases from J, the junction contained 5 bases not matched to a gene. CDR3 bases: TGTGCCAGCAGCGTACAGGGGACCTATGGCTACACCTTC. This translates into CASSVQGTYGYTF.

V and J are TRBV11-3 and TRBJ2-7; D is possibly TRBD2 (6 bases). In germline, CDR1 is SGHNT, CDR2 YENEEA. The CDR3 spans 13 residues. V was trimmed by 5 bases and J by 7 bases, leaving 15 bases between them. The CDR3 region has the DNA TGTGCCAGCAGCGTCGGGACTTTCGGGGAGCAGTACTTC. As protein: CASSVGTFGEQYF.

The chain is built from TRBV5-8 and TRBJ2-7; TRBD1 matches 8 bases. CDR1 is SGHTS and CDR2 is YDEGEE in the germline V gene. The V and J ends lost 4 bases and 6 bases, in that order; junction bases with no gene match: 15. CDR3 length: 16 residues. The CDR3 nucleotides are TGTGCCAGCAGCAAGGGACAGGCTACCCCCGGGAGCGAGCAGTACTTC. Translating it yields CASSKGQATPGSEQYF.

The V call is TRBV6-5, the J call TRBJ1-4; D gene uncertain. This CDR3 region has 11 residues. Germline assignment: CDR1 MNHEY and CDR2 SVGAGI. Trimming cost V 7 bases and J 3 bases, with 3 bases left between them. CDR3 amino acids: CASTPNEKLFF. DNA of the CDR3: TGTGCCAGCACTCCTAATGAAAAACTGTTTTTT.

The chain uses TRBV4-1 and TRBJ2-6; TRBD1 matches 10 bases. CDR1 is MGHRA and CDR2 is YSYEKL in the germline V gene. The CDR3 covers 18 residues. Trimming removed 5 bases from V and 0 bases from J; junction bases left unmatched: 7. The CDR3 loop reads CASSTHGTGASGANVLTF. CDR3 coding DNA: TGCGCCAGCAGCACGCATGGGACAGGGGCCTCTGGGGCCAACGTCCTGACTTTC.